Below, one TCR beta chain is given with its context. Antigen specificity is unknown. This entry belongs to a study of cytomegalovirus exposure and HLA in healthy donors. Germline values: CDR1 SGHDN, CDR2 FVKESK. After removal of 4 bases from V and 10 bases from J, the junction contained 12 bases not matched to a gene. The CDR3 loop spans 15 amino acids. Points from the study as a whole: In a later analysis, an Asian-associated ancestry cluster reportedly showed fewer N-insertions than the roughly 730-donor mean. It was taken for granted in presence/absence analyses that sequencing depth across donors was roughly uniform. The classifier reportedly diagnosed cytomegalovirus status with high sensitivity and specificity.

60 Vbeta and 13 Jbeta primers were used in PCR. Sequencing used immunoSEQ multiplex PCR; TCRdb keeps in-frame clones, though not all of them. There are over 150,000 clones in the sample; around 80% occur only once, and around 5% lies in the top ten. The sequenced sample was PBMCs. The chain is built from TRBV14 and TRBJ2-1; 8 positions agree with TRBD2. The receptor was derived from a young man in good health and CMV-seronegative. CDR3 DNA sequence: TGTGCCAGCAGCCCGGGCCCGGGACTAGGTAAAGAGCAGTTCTTC. As protein: CASSPGPGLGKEQFF.